The source of this TCR beta chain is a study of shared clonotypes between healthy human individuals. Study results and limitations: Clonotypes that were shared across a handful of donors made up around 4.6% of naive CD4 clonotypes. Memory subsets generally showed lower estimated richness than naive subsets. Tissues were not sampled, only blood, and their repertoires likely differ.

Some clones are missing from TCRdb's copy, which holds only in-frame ones; the method was immunoSEQ multiplex PCR. The sample carries under 650,000 clones, about 96% recorded once. About this clone itself: Its specificity is unknown.

After removal of 4 bases from V and 4 bases from J, the junction contained 8 bases not matched to a gene. Germline lookup yields CDR1 MNHNS and CDR2 SASEGT. The CDR3 spans 15 residues. The TCR sequence derives from a young woman in good health. The sequenced sample was naive CD4+ T cells sorted from blood. As for subset: CD45RA+ positively selected. The chain combines TRBV6-1 with TRBJ2-7; 9 positions match TRBD1. CDR3 bases: TGTGCCAGCAGTGGATCAACCGGGACAGGGTACGAGCAGTACTTC. Encoded protein: CASSGSTGTGYEQYF.